These 18 T cell receptor beta chains were sequenced from one sample in a study of blood T cell repertoires in COVID-19. The data were produced by immunoSEQ multiplex PCR, yet TCRdb's version contains in-frame clones alone and is incomplete. The repertoire holds 200,000 to 300,000 clones, with roughly 79% as singletons. The sample taken for sequencing was peripheral blood. The receptors derive from a woman of 80 years or more with COVID-19, enrolled during active disease.

The gene calls are TRBV6-2 or TRBV6-3 and TRBJ2-3; 13 positions match TRBD2. Germline lookup yields CDR1 MNHEY and CDR2 SVGEGT. CDR3 size: 15 residues. The ends lost 6 bases at V and 7 bases at J; junction bases unmatched: 7. This CDR3 reads CASSRTSGSAYTQYF. As DNA, the CDR3 is TGTGCCAGCAGCCGGACTAGCGGGAGCGCCTATACGCAGTATTTT.

The V call is TRBV27, the J call TRBJ2-5, with D tentatively TRBD2 (6 bases). This CDR3 has 16 amino acids. With 5 bases removed from V and 5 bases from J, the gap between germline ends came to 21 bases. The germline V gene has CDR1 MNHEY and CDR2 SMNVEV (reference sequence). CDR3 sequence (DNA): TGTGCCAGCAGTCCATTGGTCTGGGGGGAGGTGGAGACCCAGTACTTC. This codes for CASSPLVWGEVETQYF.

This chain links TRBV20-1 with TRBJ1-1; D is ambiguous. The CDR3 is made up of 11 amino acids. CDR1 and CDR2 from the germline V gene are DFQATT and SNEGSKA (reference sequence). V lost 8 bases to trimming and J lost 2 bases, with 9 bases between them. CDR3 nucleotide sequence: TGCAGTTTTACAGACAACACTGAAGCTTTCTTT. It translates to CSFTDNTEAFF.

This chain uses TRBV19 with TRBJ1-5, with TRBD1 as a possible D gene (6 bases). V was pared by 6 bases and J by 6 bases, with 15 bases between. The length of the CDR3 is 14 residues. Germline CDR1 is LNHDA and CDR2 is SQIVND (reference sequence). CDR3 in amino acids: CASSPPIGGQPQHF. The CDR3 nucleotides read TGTGCCAGTAGCCCCCCTATAGGGGGTCAGCCCCAGCATTTT.

This chain joins TRBV19 and TRBJ2-3; 7 nucleotides line up with TRBD1. The CDR3 is 15 residues long. Losses at the gene ends were 6 bases for V and 2 bases for J; bases not matched to a gene: 8. Looked up from germline, CDR1 is LNHDA and CDR2 is SQIVND (reference sequence). The CDR3 here is CASRITGVNTDTQYF. The CDR3 DNA follows: TGTGCCAGTAGGATAACAGGGGTCAACACAGATACGCAGTATTTT.

J is TRBJ2-7 and V is TRBV27; 7 nucleotides line up with TRBD2. The junction had 16 bases not matched to a gene; V was cut back by 10 bases and J by 7 bases. This CDR3 is built from 14 residues. From germline, CDR1 is MNHEY and CDR2 SMNVEV (reference sequence). The CDR3 sequence is CATSRTRDTREQYF. DNA of the CDR3: TGTGCCACGTCTAGGACTAGGGATACGAGGGAGCAGTACTTC.

V gene TRBV5-1 combines with J gene TRBJ1-1, with D perhaps matching TRBD1 (6 bases). The germline V gene encodes CDR1 SGHRS and CDR2 YFSETQ. Trimming stripped 4 bases from V and 1 base from J, with 8 bases between. This CDR3 contains 13 residues. Here the CDR3 reads CASSAQGNTEAFF. The CDR3 nucleotides are TGCGCCAGCAGCGCACAGGGGAACACTGAAGCTTTCTTT. The full variable domain, with the rest looked up from reference TRBV5-1 and TRBJ1-1, is KAGVTQTPRYLIKTRGQQVTLSCSPISGHRSVSWYQQTPGQGLQFLFEYFSETQRNKGNFPGRFSGRQFSNSRSEMNVSTLELGDSALYLCASSAQGNTEAFFGQGTRLTVV.

The chain has TRBV3-1 (or the pseudogene TRBV3-2) and TRBJ2-7; 11 positions match TRBD2. With V trimmed by 3 bases and J by 1 base, 8 bases remained unmatched. This CDR3 is 17 amino acids long. Per the germline V gene, CDR1 is LGHDT and CDR2 is YNNKEL (reference sequence). The CDR3 sequence is CASSHYGLAGFSYEQYF. For the CDR3, the DNA is TGTGCCAGCAGCCACTATGGACTAGCGGGTTTTTCCTACGAGCAGTACTTC.

The V gene is TRBV6-5, the J gene TRBJ1-2; 9 bases align to TRBD1. Unmatched junction bases numbered 6, after V lost 6 bases and J lost 7 bases. CDR1 and CDR2 from the germline V gene are MNHEY and SVGAGI. This CDR3 region has 13 residues. CDR3 DNA sequence: TGTGCCAGCAGCTACAGGGGGCAAAGTGGCTACACCTTC. It codes for CASSYRGQSGYTF.

The chain recombines TRBV6-1 with TRBJ1-1; D gene uncertain. This CDR3 has 14 amino acids. V was pared by 2 bases and J by 5 bases, with 12 bases between. Per the germline V gene, CDR1 is MNHNS and CDR2 is SASEGT. The CDR3 DNA reads as TGTGCCAGCAGTGAACGTGTGGGGAGAACTGAAGCTTTCTTT. Translating gives CASSERVGRTEAFF.

The CDR3 loop is CAIRQQLGVSYEQYF. The CDR3 nucleotides read TGTGCCATCCGTCAACAACTCGGAGTCTCCTACGAGCAGTACTTC. This rearrangement joins TRBV10-3 to TRBJ2-7; D not certain. V dropped 8 bases and J dropped 0 bases, with 17 bases sitting between them. The CDR3 runs 15 residues. Germline CDR1 is ENHRY and CDR2 is SYGVKD.

V and J are TRBV5-1 and TRBJ1-4, with TRBD1 matching 8 bases. Trimming removed 2 bases from V and 7 bases from J; junction bases left unmatched: 7. From germline, CDR1 is SGHRS and CDR2 YFSETQ. This CDR3 has 15 residues. The CDR3 nucleotides read TGCGCCAGCAGCTTTAATACAGGGGGAGTTGAAAAACTGTTTTTT. Translated, it gives CASSFNTGGVEKLFF.

This clone was counted a few times. In nucleotides, the CDR3 is TGTGCCAGCGCAGGGGGCAGCACCGGGGAGCTGTTTTTT. Amino acid sequence: CASAGGSTGELFF. V and J are TRBV7-9 and TRBJ2-2; 8 nucleotides match TRBD1. CDR1 and CDR2 (germline): SEHNR, FQNEAQ (reference sequence). With V trimmed by 8 bases and J by 4 bases, 3 bases remained unmatched. This CDR3 spans 13 amino acids.

V gene TRBV19 combines with J gene TRBJ2-7; 11 bases match TRBD2. Trimming took 3 bases from V and 5 from J; bases not matched to a gene: 6. CDR1 and CDR2 (germline): LNHDA, SQIVND (reference sequence). The CDR3 sequence is 15 residues long. The CDR3 nucleotides are TGTGCCAGTAGTATTTTAGCGGGAGGGCCTCACGAGCAGTACTTC. Translation gives CASSILAGGPHEQYF.

This clone showed up just once. The CDR3: CAISESRGGRRDTQYF. The CDR3 DNA reads TGTGCCATCAGTGAGTCGAGAGGAGGGAGGAGGGATACGCAGTATTTT. The J gene is TRBJ2-3, the V gene TRBV10-3, with D tentatively TRBD2 (6 bases). The CDR3 contains 16 residues. The germline V gene has CDR1 ENHRY and CDR2 SYGVKD. Trimming shortened V by 0 bases and J by 6 bases, and 16 bases separated the two germline ends.

About this clone itself: Other DNA sequences in the sample encode the same CDR3. V usage is TRBV7-9 and J usage is TRBJ1-1; D is perhaps TRBD1 (5 bases). Germline values: CDR1 SEHNR, CDR2 FQNEAQ (reference sequence). This CDR3 region has 12 residues. Trimming removed 5 bases from V and 5 bases from J, with 9 bases in between. This CDR3 is CASSQGDTEAFF. The CDR3 DNA follows: TGTGCCAGCAGCCAAGGGGATACTGAAGCTTTCTTT.

This clone has a single count. V and J are TRBV5-4 and TRBJ2-1; 7 bases are shared with TRBD2. This CDR3 comprises 15 residues. In germline, CDR1 is SGHNT, CDR2 YYREEE (reference sequence). V lost 0 bases, J lost 7 bases, and 7 bases stayed unmatched. CDR3 sequence: CASSLGPVGGNEQFF. The CDR3 region has the DNA TGTGCCAGCAGCTTGGGGCCGGTCGGGGGGAATGAGCAGTTCTTC. Full variable domain (outside the CDR3, taken from reference TRBV5-4 and TRBJ2-1): ETGVTQSPTHLIKTRGQQVTLRCSSQSGHNTVSWYQQALGQGPQFIFQYYREEENGRGNFPPRFSGLQFPNYSSELNVNALELDDSALYLCASSLGPVGGNEQFFGPGTRLTVL.

J is TRBJ2-1 and V is TRBV10-3; 7 bases agree with TRBD2. This CDR3 region has 15 residues. The V and J ends lost 0 bases and 2 bases, in that order; junction bases with no gene match: 1. Germline V gene data show CDR1 as ENHRY and CDR2 as SYGVKD. DNA for the CDR3: TGTGCCATCAGTGAGTCGGGAGGGGCCTACAATGAGCAGTTCTTC. Its translation is CAISESGGAYNEQFF.